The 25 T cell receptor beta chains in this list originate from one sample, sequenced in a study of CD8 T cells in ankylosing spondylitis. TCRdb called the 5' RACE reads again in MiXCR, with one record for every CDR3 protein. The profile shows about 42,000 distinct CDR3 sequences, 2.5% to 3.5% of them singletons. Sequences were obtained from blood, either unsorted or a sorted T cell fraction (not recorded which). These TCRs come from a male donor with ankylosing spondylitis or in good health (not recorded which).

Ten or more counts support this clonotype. The CDR3 DNA follows: TGTGCCAGCAGCGATTGGGAGACCCAGTACTTC. Translation gives CASSDWETQYF. This chain connects TRBV9 to TRBJ2-5; the D is unclear. The CDR3 loop spans 11 amino acids. From germline, CDR1 is SGDLS and CDR2 YYNGEE. V was shortened by 3 bases and J by 5 bases, with 5 bases between the two germline ends.

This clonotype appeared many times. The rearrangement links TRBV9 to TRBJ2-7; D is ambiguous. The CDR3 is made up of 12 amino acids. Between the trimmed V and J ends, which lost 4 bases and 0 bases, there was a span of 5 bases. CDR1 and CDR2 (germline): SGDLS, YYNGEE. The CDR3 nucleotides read TGTGCCAGCAGCCCCAGCTCCTACGAGCAGTACTTC. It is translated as CASSPSSYEQYF. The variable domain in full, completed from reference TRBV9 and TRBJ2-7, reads DSGVTQTPKHLITATGQRVTLRCSPRSGDLSVYWYQQSLDQGLQFLIQYYNGEERAKGNILERFSAQQFPDLHSELNLSSLELGDSALYFCASSPSSYEQYFGPGTRLTVT.

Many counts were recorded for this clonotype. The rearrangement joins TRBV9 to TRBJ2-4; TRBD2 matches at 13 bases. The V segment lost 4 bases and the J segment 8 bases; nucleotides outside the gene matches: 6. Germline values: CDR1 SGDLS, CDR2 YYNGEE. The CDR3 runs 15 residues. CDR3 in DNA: TGTGCCAGCAGCCCCAGGACTAGCGGGAGACACATTCAGTACTTC. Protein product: CASSPRTSGRHIQYF.

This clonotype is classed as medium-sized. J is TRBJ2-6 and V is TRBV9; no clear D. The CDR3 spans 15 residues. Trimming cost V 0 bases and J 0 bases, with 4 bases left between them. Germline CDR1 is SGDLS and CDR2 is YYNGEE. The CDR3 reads CASSVGHSGANVLTF. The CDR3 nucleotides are TGTGCCAGCAGCGTAGGACACTCTGGGGCCAACGTCCTGACTTTC. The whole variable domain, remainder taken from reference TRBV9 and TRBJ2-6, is DSGVTQTPKHLITATGQRVTLRCSPRSGDLSVYWYQQSLDQGLQFLIQYYNGEERAKGNILERFSAQQFPDLHSELNLSSLELGDSALYFCASSVGHSGANVLTFGAGSRLTVL.

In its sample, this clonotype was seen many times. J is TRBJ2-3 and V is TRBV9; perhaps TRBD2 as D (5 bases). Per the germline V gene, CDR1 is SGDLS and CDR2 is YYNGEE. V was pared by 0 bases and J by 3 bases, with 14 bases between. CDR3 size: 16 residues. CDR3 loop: CASSVGVGLFTDTQYF. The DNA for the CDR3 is TGTGCCAGCAGCGTAGGAGTAGGACTCTTTACAGATACGCAGTATTTT.

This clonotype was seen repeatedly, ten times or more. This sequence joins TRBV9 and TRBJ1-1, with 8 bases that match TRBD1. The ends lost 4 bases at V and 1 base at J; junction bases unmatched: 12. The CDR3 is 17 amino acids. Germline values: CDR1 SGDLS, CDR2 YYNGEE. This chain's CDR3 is CASSPLRGRKGNTEAFF. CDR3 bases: TGTGCCAGCAGCCCCCTCAGGGGGCGCAAGGGGAACACTGAAGCTTTCTTT.

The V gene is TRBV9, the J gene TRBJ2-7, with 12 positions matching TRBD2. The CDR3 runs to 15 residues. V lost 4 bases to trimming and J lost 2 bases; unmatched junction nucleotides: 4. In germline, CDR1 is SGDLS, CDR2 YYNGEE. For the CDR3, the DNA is TGTGCCAGCAGCCCTCTAGCGGGAGGGCCCTACGAGCAGTACTTC. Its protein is CASSPLAGGPYEQYF.

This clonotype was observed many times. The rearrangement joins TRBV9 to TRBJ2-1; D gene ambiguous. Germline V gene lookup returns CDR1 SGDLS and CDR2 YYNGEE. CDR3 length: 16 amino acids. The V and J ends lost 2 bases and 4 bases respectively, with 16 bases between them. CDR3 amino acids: CASSVNFLTEYNEQFF. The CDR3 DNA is TGTGCCAGCAGCGTGAACTTCCTTACCGAATACAATGAGCAGTTCTTC.

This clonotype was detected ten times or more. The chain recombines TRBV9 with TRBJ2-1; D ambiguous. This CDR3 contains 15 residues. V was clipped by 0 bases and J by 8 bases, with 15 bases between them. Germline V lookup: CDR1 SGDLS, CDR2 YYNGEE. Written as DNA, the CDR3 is TGTGCCAGCAGCGTAGTAATTGGTGGTGGCCATGAGCAGTTCTTC. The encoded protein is CASSVVIGGGHEQFF.

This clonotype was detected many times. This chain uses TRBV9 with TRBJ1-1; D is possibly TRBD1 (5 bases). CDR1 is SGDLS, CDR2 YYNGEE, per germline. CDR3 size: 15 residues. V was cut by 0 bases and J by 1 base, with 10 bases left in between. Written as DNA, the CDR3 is TGTGCCAGCAGCGTAGCTTGGAGGGGGAACACTGAAGCTTTCTTT. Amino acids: CASSVAWRGNTEAFF.

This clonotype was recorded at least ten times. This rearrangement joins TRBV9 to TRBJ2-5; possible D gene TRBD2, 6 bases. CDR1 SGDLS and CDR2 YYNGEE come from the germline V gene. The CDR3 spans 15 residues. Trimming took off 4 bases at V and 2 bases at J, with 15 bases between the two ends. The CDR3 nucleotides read TGTGCCAGCAGCCCGGGAGTTAGCGTTCAAGAGACCCAGTACTTC. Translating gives CASSPGVSVQETQYF.

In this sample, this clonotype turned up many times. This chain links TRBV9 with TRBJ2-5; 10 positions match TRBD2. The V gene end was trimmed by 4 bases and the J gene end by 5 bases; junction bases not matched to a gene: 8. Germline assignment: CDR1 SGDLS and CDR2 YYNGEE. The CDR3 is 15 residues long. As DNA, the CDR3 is TGTGCCAGCAGCTACCTAGCGGGAGAGGGGGAGACCCAGTACTTC. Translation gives CASSYLAGEGETQYF.

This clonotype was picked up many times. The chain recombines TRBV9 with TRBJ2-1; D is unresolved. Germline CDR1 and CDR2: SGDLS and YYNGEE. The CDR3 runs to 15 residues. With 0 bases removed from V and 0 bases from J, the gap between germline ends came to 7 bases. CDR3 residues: CASSVDPGSYNEQFF. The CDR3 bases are TGTGCCAGCAGCGTAGATCCGGGCTCCTACAATGAGCAGTTCTTC. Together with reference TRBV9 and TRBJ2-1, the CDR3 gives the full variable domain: DSGVTQTPKHLITATGQRVTLRCSPRSGDLSVYWYQQSLDQGLQFLIQYYNGEERAKGNILERFSAQQFPDLHSELNLSSLELGDSALYFCASSVDPGSYNEQFFGPGTRLTVL.

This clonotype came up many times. The CDR3 bases are TGTGCCAGCAGCGCTGCGGGACTAGTCATCTATGAGCAGTTCTTC. Its translation: CASSAAGLVIYEQFF. The chain employs TRBV9 and TRBJ2-1, with TRBD2 identical over 8 bases. Germline values: CDR1 SGDLS, CDR2 YYNGEE. V was pared by 3 bases and J by 8 bases, with 10 bases of the junction left unmatched. The CDR3 length is 15 residues.

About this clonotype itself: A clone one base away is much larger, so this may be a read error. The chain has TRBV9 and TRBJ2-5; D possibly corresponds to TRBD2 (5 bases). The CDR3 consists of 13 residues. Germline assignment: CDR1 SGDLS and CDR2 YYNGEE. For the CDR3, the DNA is TGTGGCAGCAGCGCTTTCTTAGAGGGGACCCAGTACTTC. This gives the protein CGSSAFLEGTQYF. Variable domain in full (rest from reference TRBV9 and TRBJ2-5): DSGVTQTPKHLITATGQRVTLRCSPRSGDLSVYWYQQSLDQGLQFLIQYYNGEERAKGNILERFSAQQFPDLHSELNLSSLELGDSALYFCGSSAFLEGTQYFGPGTRLLVL.

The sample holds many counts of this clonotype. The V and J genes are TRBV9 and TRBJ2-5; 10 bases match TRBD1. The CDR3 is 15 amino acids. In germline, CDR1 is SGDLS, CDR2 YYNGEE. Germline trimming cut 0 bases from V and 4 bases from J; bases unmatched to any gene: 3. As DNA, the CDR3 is TGTGCCAGCAGCGTAGAGACAGGGGGCGGAGAGACCCAGTACTTC. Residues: CASSVETGGGETQYF.

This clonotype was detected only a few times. DNA for the CDR3: TGTGCCAGCAGCTCCCGGGACAGTATGAATGAGCAGTTCTTC. It codes for CASSSRDSMNEQFF. The J gene is TRBJ2-1, the V gene TRBV9; 7 nucleotides match TRBD1. The CDR3 is 14 residues long. Per germline, CDR1 SGDLS and CDR2 YYNGEE. Trimming removed 4 bases from V and 7 bases from J; junction bases left unmatched: 8.

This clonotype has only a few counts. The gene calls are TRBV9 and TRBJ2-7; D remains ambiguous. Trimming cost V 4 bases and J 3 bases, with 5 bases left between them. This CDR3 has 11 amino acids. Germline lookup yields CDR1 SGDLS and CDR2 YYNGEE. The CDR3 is CASSSNYEQYF. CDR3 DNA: TGTGCCAGCAGCTCCAACTACGAGCAGTACTTC.

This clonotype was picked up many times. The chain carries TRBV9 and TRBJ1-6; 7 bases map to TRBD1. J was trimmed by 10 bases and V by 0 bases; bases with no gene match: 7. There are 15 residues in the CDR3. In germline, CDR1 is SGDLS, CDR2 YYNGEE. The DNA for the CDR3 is TGTGCCAGCAGCGTAGCAGACAGGGAGGGCTCACCCCTCCACTTT. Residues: CASSVADREGSPLHF.

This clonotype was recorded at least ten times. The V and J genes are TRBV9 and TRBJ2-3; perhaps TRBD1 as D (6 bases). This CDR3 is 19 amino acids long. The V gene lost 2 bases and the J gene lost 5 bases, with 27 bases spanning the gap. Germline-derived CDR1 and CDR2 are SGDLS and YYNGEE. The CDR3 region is CASSVQPQGQWGLGDTQYF. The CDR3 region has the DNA TGTGCCAGCAGCGTCCAACCCCAGGGACAATGGGGGCTAGGAGATACGCAGTATTTT.

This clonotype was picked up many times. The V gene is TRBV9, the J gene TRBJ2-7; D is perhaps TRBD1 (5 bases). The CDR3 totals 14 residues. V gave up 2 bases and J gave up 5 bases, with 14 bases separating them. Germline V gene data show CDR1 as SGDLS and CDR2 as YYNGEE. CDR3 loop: CASSVTRVTDEQYF. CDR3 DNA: TGTGCCAGCAGCGTGACCAGGGTTACGGACGAGCAGTACTTC.

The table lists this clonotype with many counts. CDR3 nucleotides: TGTGCCAGCAGCGTCGGTTCCACCAATGAGCAGTTCTTC. Amino acids: CASSVGSTNEQFF. The gene calls are TRBV9 and TRBJ2-1; D gene uncertain. Trimming stripped 2 bases from V and 6 bases from J, with 9 bases between. There are 13 residues in the CDR3. Germline CDR1 SGDLS, CDR2 YYNGEE.

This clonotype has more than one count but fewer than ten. This chain's CDR3 is CASSPLPRETGEQYF. The CDR3 DNA reads TGTGCCAGCAGCCCCCTACCCCGGGAGACGGGAGAGCAGTACTTC. V gene TRBV9 combines with J gene TRBJ2-7; weak D call: TRBD2 (6 bases). The CDR3 spans 15 residues. Germline-derived CDR1 and CDR2 are SGDLS and YYNGEE. V lost 4 bases and J 7 bases, leaving 21 bases between the germline ends.

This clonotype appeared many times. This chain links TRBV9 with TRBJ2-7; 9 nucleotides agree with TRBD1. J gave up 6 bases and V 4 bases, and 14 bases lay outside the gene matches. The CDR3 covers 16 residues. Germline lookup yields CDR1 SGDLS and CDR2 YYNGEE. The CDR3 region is CASSLRATGTGSEQYF. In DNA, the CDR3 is TGTGCCAGCAGCCTCAGAGCCACCGGGACAGGGAGCGAGCAGTACTTC.

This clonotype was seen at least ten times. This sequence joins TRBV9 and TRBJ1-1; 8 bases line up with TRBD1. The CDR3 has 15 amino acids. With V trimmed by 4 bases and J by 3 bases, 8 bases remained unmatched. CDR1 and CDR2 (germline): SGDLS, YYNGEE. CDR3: CASSPPEDRDTEAFF. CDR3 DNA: TGTGCCAGCAGCCCCCCCGAGGACAGGGACACTGAAGCTTTCTTT.